The present T cell receptor beta chain was sequenced within a study of siplizumab effects on memory and regulatory T cells. Study-wide results and caveats: Naive T cells appeared more diverse than memory cells and seemed to be major alloresponse contributors. Siplizumab conditions gave an average of almost 70% Treg-derived mappable alloreactive CD4+ clones, versus 26.9% for controls.

This clone showed up just once. What it binds is not known. The protocol was immunoSEQ multiplex PCR, while the TCRdb copy is restricted to in-frame clones and leaves out a portion. The top ten clones hold approximately 0.58% of a sample with more than 95,000 clones, 93% of them seen once. The CDR3 runs to 15 residues. The germline gives CDR1 SGDLS, CDR2 YYNGEE. The J segment lost 2 bases and the V segment lost 0 bases, leaving 2 bases of the junction unmatched. This clonotype was sampled from a human donor in good health. The sequenced sample was Tregs sorted from blood. This chain connects TRBV9 to TRBJ1-5; 7 positions match TRBD1. As DNA, the CDR3 is TGTGCCAGCAGCGTAGAAGGACAGGGCAATCAGCCCCAGCATTTT. Translation: CASSVEGQGNQPQHF.